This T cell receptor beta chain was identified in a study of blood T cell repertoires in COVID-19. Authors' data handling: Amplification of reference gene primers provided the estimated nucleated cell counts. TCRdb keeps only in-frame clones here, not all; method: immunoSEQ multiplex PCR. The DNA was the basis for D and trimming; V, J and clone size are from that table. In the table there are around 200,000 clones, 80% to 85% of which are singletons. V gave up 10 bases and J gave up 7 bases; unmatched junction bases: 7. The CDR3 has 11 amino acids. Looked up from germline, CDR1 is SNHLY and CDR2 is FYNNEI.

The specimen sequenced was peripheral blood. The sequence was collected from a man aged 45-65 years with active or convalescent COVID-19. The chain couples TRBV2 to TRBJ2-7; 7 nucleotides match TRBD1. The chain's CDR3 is CATRTGDEQYF. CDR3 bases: TGTGCCACACGAACAGGGGATGAGCAGTACTTC.